The clone carrying this T cell receptor beta chain was seen many times. Germline V CDR1 and CDR2: SGHRS, YFSETQ. The CDR3 is 15 residues long. V dropped 1 base and J dropped 2; count of bases not matched to a gene: 3. TCRdb reprocessed the 5' RACE reads via MiXCR and lists one record per CDR3 protein. Of tens of thousands of distinct CDR3 sequences listed, approximately 10% are singletons. This entry comes from a study of early T cells in non-severe SARS-CoV-2 infection. This receptor was taken from an adult who was a healthcare worker with PCR-confirmed SARS-CoV-2 infection or an uninfected control (not recorded which). The chain couples TRBV5-1 to TRBJ2-1; 7 nucleotides line up with TRBD2. The sample taken for sequencing was whole blood. Written as DNA, the CDR3 is TGCGCCAGCAGCTTGACGGGAGGCACCTACAATGAGCAGTTCTTC. Its protein product is CASSLTGGTYNEQFF.